The 5 T cell receptor beta chains in this list originate from one sample, sequenced in a study of Tregs in tolerant kidney transplant recipients. The method was immunoSEQ multiplex PCR; TCRdb's version includes in-frame clones alone and lacks a portion of them. Across about 30,000 clones, the top ten clones capture roughly 14% of the sample. The sample consisted of CD8+ T cells from blood, taken before the transplant. These receptor sequences come from a human donor who received a combined kidney and bone marrow transplant.

As for this clone: The sequenced fragment ends 3 residues before the CDR3 boundary, so the rest is inferred from the germline J gene. This chain uses TRBV20-1 with TRBJ2-1; TRBD2 might be the D (5 bases). Per germline, CDR1 DFQATT and CDR2 SNEGSKA (reference sequence). V was shortened by 3 bases and J by 0 bases, with 9 bases between the two germline ends. The CDR3 is 14 residues long. Incomplete CDR3 DNA: TGCAGTGCTAGGCACACTAGCTCCTACAATGAG. It encodes CSARHTSSYNE. The entire CDR3 is CSARHTSSYNEQFF.

Considering frequency, this clone is medium-sized. The CDR3 reads CASSDRYEQYF. The CDR3 DNA, read in part, is TGTGCCAGCAGTGATCGCTACGAG. This rearrangement joins TRBV2 to TRBJ2-7, with D unresolved. The DNA ends 3 residues before the CDR3 does, and the rest of the CDR3 is filled in from the germline J gene. The germline V and J ends were trimmed by 3 bases and 3 bases, with 3 bases remaining between them. The CDR3 is 11 amino acids. Looked up from germline, CDR1 is SNHLY and CDR2 is FYNNEI.

The CDR3 protein is CASSIRTGMDEQYF. Incomplete CDR3 DNA: TGTGCCAGTAGTATCCGGACAGGGATGGACGAG. J is TRBJ2-7 and V is TRBV19; 8 bases fit TRBD1. The CDR3 end falls 3 residues outside the read, so it is completed with the germline J gene. This CDR3 contains 14 residues. Germline CDR1 and CDR2: LNHDA and SQIVND (reference sequence). Unmatched junction bases numbered 6, after V lost 3 bases and J lost 5 bases.

Concerning this clone itself: Sequencing ends 3 residues short of the CDR3 end; the germline J gene provides the rest. The V gene is TRBV10-3, the J gene TRBJ2-7; 8 bases map to TRBD1. The V gene end was trimmed by 3 bases and the J gene end by 2 bases; junction bases not matched to a gene: 9. The CDR3 has 16 amino acids. CDR1 and CDR2 (germline): ENHRY, SYGVKD. The part of the CDR3 DNA that was read is TGTGCCATCAGTGACCCAGGACAGGGAGTACCCTACGAG. Translating gives CAISDPGQGVPYE. The CDR3 as a whole reads CAISDPGQGVPYEQYF.

About this clone itself: Coverage ceases 3 residues before the CDR3 finishes, and the germline J gene fills in the end. The chain employs TRBV2 and TRBJ2-1; TRBD1 agrees at 7 bases. The CDR3 is 17 amino acids. V was clipped by 4 bases and J by 0 bases; unmatched bases: 9. CDR1 is SNHLY, CDR2 FYNNEI, per germline. The DNA read from the CDR3 is TGTGCCAGCAGTGGGACAGGCAGCCTTAGCTCCTACAATGAG. Translating gives CASSGTGSLSSYNE. The CDR3, in full, reads CASSGTGSLSSYNEQFF.